This TCR beta chain stems from a study of T cell responses to AZD1222 COVID-19 vaccine. Generated by immunoSEQ multiplex PCR, the TCRdb table keeps only in-frame clones and is missing some. The table has 120,000 to 150,000 clones, about nine tenths seen once; the top ten hold just under 2%. This clone appeared once. Antigen unknown. Study observations and caveats: No day 14 peak samples; only post-peak repertoires were characterized. The study reported that nearly half of spike-specific TCRs target unmutated variant regions. Baseline testing showed seropositivity in only a handful of AZD1222 recipients. Once two AZD1222 doses were given, Spike-specific TCR breadth and depth went up.

CDR3 length equals 15 residues. V was trimmed by 1 base and J by 2 bases, leaving 12 bases between them. The germline V gene has CDR1 SGHVS and CDR2 FNYEAQ. The specimen was peripheral blood, collected 28 days after the second AZD1222 dose. This receptor was taken from an adult who received the AZD1222 COVID-19 vaccine. This chain links TRBV7-6 with TRBJ2-7, with D possibly TRBD2 on 5 matching bases. CDR3 in amino acids: CASSLGAAGTYEQYF. Here the CDR3 DNA reads TGTGCCAGCAGCTTAGGGGCCGCGGGTACCTACGAGCAGTACTTC.